The 27 T cell receptor beta chains below were found in one sample sequenced in a study of siplizumab effects on memory and regulatory T cells. Assay used: immunoSEQ multiplex PCR; TCRdb lists only in-frame clones, some missing. The table shows tens of thousands of clones, with approximately 93% occurring only once. Sequencing was carried out using CD8+ T cells sorted from blood. The receptors were gathered from a human donor in good health.

This rearrangement joins TRBV6-5 to TRBJ2-1; 10 bases fit TRBD2. The CDR3 length is 15 residues. The junction had 6 bases not matched to a gene; V was cut back by 4 bases and J by 6 bases. CDR1 and CDR2 (germline): MNHEY, SVGAGI. The CDR3 bases are TGTGCCAGCAGTTTTACTAGCGGGAAGCTCAATGAGCAGTTCTTC. It is translated as CASSFTSGKLNEQFF.

The chain joins TRBV14 to TRBJ2-7; D call uncertain. The V gene's germline CDR1 is SGHDN and CDR2 FVKESK. The CDR3 covers 15 residues. V shed 1 base and J shed 0 bases, with 10 bases lying between them. The CDR3 loop is CASSQGPDGSYEQYF. DNA for the CDR3: TGTGCCAGCAGCCAAGGCCCGGACGGCTCCTACGAGCAGTACTTC.

In this sample, this clone turned up once. V is TRBV5-1 and J is TRBJ1-1, with D hard to call. CDR1 is SGHRS and CDR2 is YFSETQ in the germline V gene. CDR3 length equals 14 residues. V was clipped by 2 bases and J by 1 base, with 9 bases between them. The CDR3 region has the DNA TGCGCCAGCAGCTTCTCGAACCCGAACACTGAAGCTTTCTTT. This encodes CASSFSNPNTEAFF.

The V call is TRBV29-1, the J call TRBJ1-1, with D perhaps matching TRBD1 (6 bases). The CDR3 contains 13 residues. Deletions cut 0 bases from V and 6 bases from J, with 11 bases between. CDR1 and CDR2 from the germline V gene are SQVTM and ANQGSEA. The CDR3 region is CSVEEGGRAEAFF. CDR3 DNA: TGCAGCGTTGAAGAGGGGGGGCGGGCTGAAGCTTTCTTT.

A single count supports this clone. The chain couples TRBV11-1 to TRBJ2-3, with unresolved D. The CDR3 runs 15 residues. Germline V gene lookup returns CDR1 SGHAT and CDR2 FQDESV (reference sequence). Trimming removed 2 bases from V and 0 bases from J, with 9 bases in between. The CDR3 bases are TGTGCCAGCAGCTTATTTTTGGGGAGCACAGATACGCAGTATTTT. This encodes CASSLFLGSTDTQYF.

The V and J genes are TRBV6-6 and TRBJ1-2; TRBD1 matches at 9 bases. This CDR3 has 15 amino acids. V gave up 5 bases and J gave up 3 bases; unmatched junction bases: 7. The germline V gene encodes CDR1 MNHNY and CDR2 SVGAGI (reference sequence). CDR3: CASSIGTGRDYGYTF. CDR3 coding DNA: TGTGCCAGCAGTATAGGGACAGGGAGGGACTATGGCTACACCTTC.

The genes are TRBV15 and TRBJ2-5; TRBD2 agrees at 8 bases. Trimming cost V 1 base and J 4 bases; bases outside gene matches: 8. The germline CDR1 and CDR2 sequences are LNHNV and YYDKDF (reference sequence). The CDR3 loop spans 16 amino acids. The CDR3 bases are TGTGCCACCAGCAGAGGTCGGAGCGGGAGATCAGAGACCCAGTACTTC. It encodes CATSRGRSGRSETQYF.

The V gene is TRBV7-3, the J gene TRBJ1-4, with TRBD1 matching over 11 bases. The CDR3 is made up of 16 amino acids. Germline V gene lookup returns CDR1 SGHTA and CDR2 FQGTGA. The junction had 9 bases not matched to a gene; V was cut back by 4 bases and J by 8 bases. CDR3 region: CASSCRDRGDSEKLFF. Here the CDR3 DNA reads TGTGCCAGCAGCTGCCGGGACAGGGGGGATTCGGAAAAACTGTTTTTT.

The rearrangement links TRBV6-6 to TRBJ1-1; tentatively, D is TRBD1 (6 bases). Trimming left V 6 bases short and J 2 bases short, with 10 bases between. Germline V lookup: CDR1 MNHNY, CDR2 SVGAGI (reference sequence). This CDR3 contains 13 residues. CDR3 in amino acids: CASSSGVNTEAFF. In DNA form, the CDR3 reads TGTGCCAGCAGCTCAGGGGTAAACACTGAAGCTTTCTTT.

The chain's CDR3 is CASSFTEGPEQFF. The CDR3 DNA reads as TGTGCCAGCAGCTTCACTGAGGGGCCCGAGCAGTTCTTC. The chain combines TRBV5-8 with TRBJ2-1; perhaps D is TRBD1 or TRBD2 (5 bases each). This CDR3 is built from 13 residues. Germline values: CDR1 SGHTS, CDR2 YDEGEE. Trimming took off 2 bases at V and 10 bases at J, with 13 bases between the two ends.

The V gene is TRBV30, the J gene TRBJ2-6; no definite D call. The CDR3 totals 13 residues. The V gene's germline CDR1 is GTSNPN and CDR2 SVGIG (reference sequence). V was cut by 1 base and J by 2 bases, with 3 bases left in between. The CDR3 loop is CAWSEAGANVLTF. The CDR3 DNA follows: TGTGCCTGGAGTGAGGCTGGGGCCAACGTCCTGACTTTC.

In this sample, this clone turned up once. The gene calls are TRBV5-6 and TRBJ1-5, with a possible D match to TRBD1 (5 bases). CDR3 length: 16 residues. V lost 4 bases and J 7 bases, leaving 21 bases between the germline ends. Germline assignment: CDR1 SGHDT and CDR2 YYEEEE. In DNA, the CDR3 is TGTGCCAGCAGCAAAAGGGACCGGACCAAGGGGCAGCCCCAGCATTTT. Translation: CASSKRDRTKGQPQHF.

V is TRBV7-9 and J is TRBJ1-2; maybe TRBD1 (5 bases). Germline CDR1 SEHNR, CDR2 FQNEAQ (reference sequence). The CDR3 length is 19 residues. V was pared by 4 bases and J by 5 bases, with 29 bases between. CDR3 sequence: CASSSTRRDPTGALYGYTF. Here the CDR3 DNA reads TGTGCCAGCAGCTCAACACGCCGGGACCCAACCGGGGCATTATATGGCTACACCTTC. The full variable domain, completed using reference TRBV7-9 and TRBJ1-2, is DTGVSQNPRHKITKRGQNVTFRCDPISEHNRLYWYRQTLGQGPEFLTYFQNEAQLEKSRLLSDRFSAERPKGSFSTLEIQRTEQGDSAMYLCASSSTRRDPTGALYGYTFGSGTRLTVV.

V is TRBV7-3 and J is TRBJ2-1, with D uncertain. Germline V gene sequence: CDR1 SGHTA, CDR2 FQGTGA. The CDR3 loop spans 16 amino acids. V was shortened by 0 bases and J by 0 bases, with 9 bases between the two germline ends. As DNA, the CDR3 is TGTGCCAGCAGCTTAACTCCGGGTAGCTCCTACAATGAGCAGTTCTTC. Translating it yields CASSLTPGSSYNEQFF. The whole variable domain, filled in from reference TRBV7-3 and TRBJ2-1, reads GAGVSQTPSNKVTEKGKYVELRCDPISGHTALYWYRQSLGQGPEFLIYFQGTGAADDSGLPNDRFFAVRPEGSVSTLKIQRTERGDSAVYLCASSLTPGSSYNEQFFGPGTRLTVL.

The rearrangement links TRBV6-6 to TRBJ1-1; 7 nucleotides match TRBD1. Germline CDR1 is MNHNY and CDR2 is SVGAGI (reference sequence). The ends lost 0 bases at V and 11 bases at J; junction bases unmatched: 6. The CDR3 spans 13 residues. The CDR3 sequence is CASSYSSQGEAFF. The CDR3, as DNA: TGTGCCAGCAGTTACTCATCCCAGGGGGAGGCTTTCTTT.

The chain combines TRBV15 with TRBJ1-2; D possibly corresponds to TRBD1 (6 bases). The CDR3 runs 13 residues. Germline CDR1 reads LNHNV; CDR2 reads YYDKDF (reference sequence). With 3 bases removed from V and 4 bases from J, the gap between germline ends came to 9 bases. CDR3 nucleotide sequence: TGTGCCACCAGCAGGACGACAGGCTATGGCTACACCTTC. Translating it yields CATSRTTGYGYTF.

This sequence joins TRBV5-8 and TRBJ2-2, with no clear D. V lost 3 bases and J lost 1, with 10 bases in between. In germline, CDR1 is SGHTS, CDR2 YDEGEE. This CDR3 region has 15 residues. CDR3 sequence (DNA): TGTGCCAGCAGCTCCCTGCGAGGGAACACCGGGGAGCTGTTTTTT. As protein: CASSSLRGNTGELFF.

V usage is TRBV7-6 and J usage is TRBJ2-5; D is ambiguous. Trimming removed 2 bases at V and 5 bases at J, with 9 bases between. Germline loops: CDR1 SGHVS, CDR2 FNYEAQ. CDR3 length equals 13 residues. For the CDR3, the DNA is TGTGCCAGCAGCTTAAGGAGTCGGGAGACCCAGTACTTC. Translated: CASSLRSRETQYF.

The gene calls are TRBV11-2 and TRBJ2-7; D uncertain. Germline CDR1 and CDR2: SGHAT and FQNNGV. The CDR3 is made up of 12 amino acids. The V end was cut by 4 bases, the J end by 7 bases, with 11 bases between. The CDR3 is CASSWDRGEQYF. The DNA of the CDR3 is TGTGCCAGCAGCTGGGATAGAGGTGAGCAGTACTTC.

The rearrangement joins TRBV14 to TRBJ2-1; D remains ambiguous. CDR3 length: 16 residues. Trimming left V 2 bases short and J 0 bases short, with 11 bases between. Germline CDR1 SGHDN, CDR2 FVKESK. DNA for the CDR3: TGTGCCAGCAGCCAAAGTGGCCTCCGCTCCTACAATGAGCAGTTCTTC. Encoded protein: CASSQSGLRSYNEQFF.

The rearrangement uses TRBV13 and TRBJ1-1, with TRBD1 matching 8 bases. This CDR3 has 13 residues. CDR1 and CDR2 from the germline V gene are PRHDT and FYEKMQ (reference sequence). V was clipped by 5 bases and J by 6 bases; unmatched bases: 5. CDR3 amino acids: CASSPTGDPEAFF. CDR3 DNA sequence: TGTGCCAGCAGCCCGACAGGGGATCCTGAAGCTTTCTTT.

The count of this clone is one. The V gene is TRBV4-1, the J gene TRBJ1-2; D call uncertain. The CDR3 runs to 15 residues. V lost 0 bases and J lost 7, with 15 bases in between. CDR1 is MGHRA, CDR2 YSYEKL, per germline. CDR3 sequence reads: CASSQDREVTIGYTF. CDR3 DNA sequence: TGCGCCAGCAGCCAAGATAGGGAGGTAACGATTGGCTACACCTTC.

The chain carries TRBV7-9 and TRBJ2-5, with no clear D. The germline V gene has CDR1 SEHNR and CDR2 FQNEAQ (reference sequence). Trimming took off 6 bases at V and 4 bases at J, with 18 bases between the two ends. CDR3 size: 15 residues. CDR3 in amino acids: CASRRTDHGVETQYF. The CDR3 nucleotides read TGTGCCAGCAGAAGGACCGATCATGGCGTAGAGACCCAGTACTTC. The full variable domain, in which reference TRBV7-9 and TRBJ2-5 provide the parts outside the CDR3, is DTGVSQNPRHKITKRGQNVTFRCDPISEHNRLYWYRQTLGQGPEFLTYFQNEAQLEKSRLLSDRFSAERPKGSFSTLEIQRTEQGDSAMYLCASRRTDHGVETQYFGPGTRLLVL.

The V call is TRBV19, the J call TRBJ1-2, with TRBD1 identical over 9 bases. The CDR3 has 15 amino acids. Germline CDR1 is LNHDA and CDR2 is SQIVND (reference sequence). V gave up 6 bases and J gave up 4 bases; unmatched junction bases: 9. CDR3 residues: CASSLTGGLSYGYTF. The CDR3 nucleotides read TGTGCCAGTAGCTTGACAGGGGGATTAAGCTATGGCTACACCTTC.

In DNA, the CDR3 is TGTGCCAGCAGCGTAGAGTGGAGTCCCTCCTACGAGCAGTACTTC. Encoded protein: CASSVEWSPSYEQYF. This sequence joins TRBV9 and TRBJ2-7; D gene ambiguous. Germline-derived CDR1 and CDR2 are SGDLS and YYNGEE. This CDR3 is built from 15 residues. Trimming pared 0 bases from V and 0 bases from J, leaving 10 bases between.

The CDR3 sequence: CASNLAGANTDTQYF. The CDR3 bases are TGTGCCAGCAACCTAGCGGGGGCGAACACAGATACGCAGTATTTT. The chain has TRBV9 and TRBJ2-3; TRBD2 matches at 10 bases. This CDR3 contains 15 residues. V was clipped by 6 bases and J by 2 bases; unmatched bases: 6. In germline, CDR1 is SGDLS, CDR2 YYNGEE. The full variable domain, in which reference TRBV9 and TRBJ2-3 provide the parts outside the CDR3, is DSGVTQTPKHLITATGQRVTLRCSPRSGDLSVYWYQQSLDQGLQFLIQYYNGEERAKGNILERFSAQQFPDLHSELNLSSLELGDSALYFCASNLAGANTDTQYFGPGTRLTVL.

This rearrangement joins TRBV5-6 to TRBJ1-5, with a tentative D call TRBD1 (6 bases). Between the trimmed V and J ends, which lost 3 bases and 5 bases, there was a span of 12 bases. Per germline, CDR1 SGHDT and CDR2 YYEEEE. The CDR3 loop spans 14 amino acids. The CDR3 coding sequence is TGTGCCAGCAGCTCGAACAGGGCGGATCAGCCCCAGCATTTT. It is translated as CASSSNRADQPQHF.